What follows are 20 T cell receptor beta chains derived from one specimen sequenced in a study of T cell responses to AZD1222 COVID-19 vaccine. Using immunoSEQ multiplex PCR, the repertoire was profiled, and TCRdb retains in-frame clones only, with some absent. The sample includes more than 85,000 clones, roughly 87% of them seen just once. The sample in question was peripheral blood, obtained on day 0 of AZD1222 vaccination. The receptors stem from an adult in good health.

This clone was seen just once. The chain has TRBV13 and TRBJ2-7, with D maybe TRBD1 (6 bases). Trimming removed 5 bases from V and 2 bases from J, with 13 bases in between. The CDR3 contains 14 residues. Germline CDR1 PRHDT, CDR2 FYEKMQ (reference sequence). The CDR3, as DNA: TGTGCCAGCAGCCTTACAGGGCCCCCCTACGAGCAGTACTTC. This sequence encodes CASSLTGPPYEQYF.

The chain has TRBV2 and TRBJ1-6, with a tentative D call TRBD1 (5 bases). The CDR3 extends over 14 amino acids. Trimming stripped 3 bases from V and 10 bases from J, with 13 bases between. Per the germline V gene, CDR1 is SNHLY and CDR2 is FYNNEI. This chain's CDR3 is CASSDRGRGSPLHF. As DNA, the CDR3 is TGTGCCAGCAGTGATCGGGGAAGGGGCTCACCCCTCCACTTT.

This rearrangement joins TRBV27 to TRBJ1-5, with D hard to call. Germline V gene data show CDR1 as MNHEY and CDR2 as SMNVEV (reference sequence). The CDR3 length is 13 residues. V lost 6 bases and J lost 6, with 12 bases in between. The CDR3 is CASSQSDGQPQHF. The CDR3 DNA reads TGTGCCAGCAGCCAATCAGACGGTCAGCCCCAGCATTTT.

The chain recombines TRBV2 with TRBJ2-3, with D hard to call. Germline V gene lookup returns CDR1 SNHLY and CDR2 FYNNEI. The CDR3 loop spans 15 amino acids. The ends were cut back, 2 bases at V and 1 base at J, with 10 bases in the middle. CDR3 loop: CASSERDLGTDTQYF. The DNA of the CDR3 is TGTGCCAGCAGTGAAAGAGACCTGGGCACAGATACGCAGTATTTT.

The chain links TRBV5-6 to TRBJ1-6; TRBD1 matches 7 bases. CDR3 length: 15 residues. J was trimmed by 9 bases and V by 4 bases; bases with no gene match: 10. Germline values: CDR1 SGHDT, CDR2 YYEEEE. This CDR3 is CASSLPTGSASPLHF. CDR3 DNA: TGTGCCAGCAGCCTACCGACAGGGTCGGCTTCACCCCTCCACTTT.

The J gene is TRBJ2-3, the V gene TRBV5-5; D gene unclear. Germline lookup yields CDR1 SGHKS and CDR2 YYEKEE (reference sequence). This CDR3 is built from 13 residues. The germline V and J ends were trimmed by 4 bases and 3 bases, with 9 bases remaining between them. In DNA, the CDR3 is TGTGCCAGCAGCCCGCCTACAACAGATACGCAGTATTTT. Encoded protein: CASSPPTTDTQYF.

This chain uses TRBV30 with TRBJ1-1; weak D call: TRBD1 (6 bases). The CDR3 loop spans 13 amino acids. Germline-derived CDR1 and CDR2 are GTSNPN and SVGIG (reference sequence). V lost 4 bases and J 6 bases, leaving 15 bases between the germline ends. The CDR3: CAWIFRGLPEAFF. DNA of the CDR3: TGTGCCTGGATTTTTCGGGGGCTGCCTGAAGCTTTCTTT.

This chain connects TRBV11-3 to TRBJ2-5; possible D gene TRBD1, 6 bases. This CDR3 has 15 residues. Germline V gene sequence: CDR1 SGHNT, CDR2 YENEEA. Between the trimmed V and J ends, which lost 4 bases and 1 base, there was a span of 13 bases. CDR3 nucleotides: TGTGCCAGCAGCTCCAGGACAGAAAGCCAAGAGACCCAGTACTTC. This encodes CASSSRTESQETQYF. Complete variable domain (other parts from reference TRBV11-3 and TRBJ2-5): EAGVVQSPRYKIIEKKQPVAFWCNPISGHNTLYWYLQNLGQGPELLIRYENEEAVDDSQLPKDRFSAERLKGVDSTLKIQPAELGDSAVYLCASSSRTESQETQYFGPGTRLLVL.

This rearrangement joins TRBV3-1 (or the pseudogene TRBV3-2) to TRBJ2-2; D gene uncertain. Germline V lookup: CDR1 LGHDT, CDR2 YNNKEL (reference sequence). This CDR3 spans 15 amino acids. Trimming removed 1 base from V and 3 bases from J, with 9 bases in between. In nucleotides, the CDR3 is TGTGCCAGCAGCCAAGTGGCAGGTCACACCGGGGAGCTGTTTTTT. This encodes CASSQVAGHTGELFF.

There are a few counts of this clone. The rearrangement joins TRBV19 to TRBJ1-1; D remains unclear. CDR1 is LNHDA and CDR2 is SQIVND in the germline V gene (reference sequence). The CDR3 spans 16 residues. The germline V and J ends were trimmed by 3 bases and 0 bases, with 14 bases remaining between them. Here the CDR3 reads CASSIGFGIMNTEAFF. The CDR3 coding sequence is TGTGCCAGTAGTATTGGCTTCGGAATTATGAACACTGAAGCTTTCTTT.

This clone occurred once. The CDR3: CASSAPAGATDTQYF. The CDR3 bases are TGTGCCAGCAGTGCCCCAGCGGGAGCCACAGATACGCAGTATTTT. This sequence joins TRBV27 and TRBJ2-3; TRBD2 aligns across 8 bases. The CDR3 has 15 amino acids. The V segment lost 5 bases and the J segment 2 bases; nucleotides outside the gene matches: 6. Per the germline V gene, CDR1 is MNHEY and CDR2 is SMNVEV (reference sequence).

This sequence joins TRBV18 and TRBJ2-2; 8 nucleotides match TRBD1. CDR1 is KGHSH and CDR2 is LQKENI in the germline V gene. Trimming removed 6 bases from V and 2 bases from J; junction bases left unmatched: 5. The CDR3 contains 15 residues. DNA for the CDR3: TGTGCCAGCTCCCTTGGACAGGGTAACACCGGGGAGCTGTTTTTT. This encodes CASSLGQGNTGELFF.

The CDR3 DNA is TGTGCCAGCATCGGGAACACTGAAGCTTTCTTT. Protein: CASIGNTEAFF. The chain carries TRBV6-5 and TRBJ1-1; D not resolved. The CDR3 is 11 amino acids. Looked up from germline, CDR1 is MNHEY and CDR2 is SVGAGI. V was pared by 7 bases and J by 1 base, with 4 bases between.

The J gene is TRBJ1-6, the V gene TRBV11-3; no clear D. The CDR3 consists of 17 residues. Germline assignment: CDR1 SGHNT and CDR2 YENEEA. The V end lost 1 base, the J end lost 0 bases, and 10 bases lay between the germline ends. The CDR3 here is CASSLGSSSSYNSPLHF. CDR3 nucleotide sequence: TGTGCCAGCAGCTTAGGTAGCAGCAGCTCCTATAATTCACCCCTCCACTTT.

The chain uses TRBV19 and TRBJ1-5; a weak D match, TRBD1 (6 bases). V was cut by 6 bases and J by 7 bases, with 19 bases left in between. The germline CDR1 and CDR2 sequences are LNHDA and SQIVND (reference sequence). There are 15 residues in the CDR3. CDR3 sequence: CASRMADSSSQPQHF. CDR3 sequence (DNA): TGTGCCAGTAGAATGGCGGACAGCTCCTCCCAGCCCCAGCATTTT.

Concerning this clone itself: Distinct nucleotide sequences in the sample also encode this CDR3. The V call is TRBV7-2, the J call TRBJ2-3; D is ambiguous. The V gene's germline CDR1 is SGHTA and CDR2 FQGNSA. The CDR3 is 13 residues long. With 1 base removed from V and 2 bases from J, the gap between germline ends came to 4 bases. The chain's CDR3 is CASSLGSTDTQYF. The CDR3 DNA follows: TGTGCCAGCAGCTTAGGGTCCACAGATACGCAGTATTTT.

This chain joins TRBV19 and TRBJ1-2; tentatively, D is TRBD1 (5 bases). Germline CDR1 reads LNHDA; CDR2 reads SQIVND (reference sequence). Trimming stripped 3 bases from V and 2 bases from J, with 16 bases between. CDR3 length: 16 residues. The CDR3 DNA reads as TGTGCCAGTAGTATTAGGGGAACGGGAGCAAACTATGGCTACACCTTC. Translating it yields CASSIRGTGANYGYTF.

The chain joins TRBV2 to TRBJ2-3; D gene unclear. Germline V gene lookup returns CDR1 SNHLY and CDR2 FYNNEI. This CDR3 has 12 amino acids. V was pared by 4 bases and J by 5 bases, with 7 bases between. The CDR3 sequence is CASSVGLDTQYF. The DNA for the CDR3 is TGTGCCAGCAGTGTTGGGTTAGATACGCAGTATTTT.

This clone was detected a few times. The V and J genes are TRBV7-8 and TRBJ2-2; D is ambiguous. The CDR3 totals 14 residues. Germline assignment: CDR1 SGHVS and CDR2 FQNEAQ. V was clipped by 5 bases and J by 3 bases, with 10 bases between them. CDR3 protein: CASSPTTYTGELFF. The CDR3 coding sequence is TGTGCCAGCAGCCCCACGACCTACACCGGGGAGCTGTTTTTT.

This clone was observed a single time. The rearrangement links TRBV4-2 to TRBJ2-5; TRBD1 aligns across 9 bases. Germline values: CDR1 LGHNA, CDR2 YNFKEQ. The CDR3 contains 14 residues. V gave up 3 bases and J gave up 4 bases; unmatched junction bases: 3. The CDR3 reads CASSQLQGAETQYF. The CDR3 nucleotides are TGTGCCAGCAGCCAGTTACAGGGGGCAGAGACCCAGTACTTC.